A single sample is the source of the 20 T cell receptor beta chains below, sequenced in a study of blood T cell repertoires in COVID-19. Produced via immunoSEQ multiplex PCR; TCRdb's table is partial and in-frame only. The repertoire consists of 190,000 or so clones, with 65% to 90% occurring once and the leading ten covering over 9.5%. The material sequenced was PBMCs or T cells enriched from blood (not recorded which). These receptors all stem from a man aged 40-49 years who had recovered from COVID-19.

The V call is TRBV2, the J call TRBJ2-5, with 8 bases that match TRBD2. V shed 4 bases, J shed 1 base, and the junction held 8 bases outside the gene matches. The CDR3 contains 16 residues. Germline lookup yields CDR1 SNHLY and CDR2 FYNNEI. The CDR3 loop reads CASSVSLAGLQETQYF. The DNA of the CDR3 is TGTGCCAGCAGTGTTAGTCTAGCGGGCCTCCAAGAGACCCAGTACTTC.

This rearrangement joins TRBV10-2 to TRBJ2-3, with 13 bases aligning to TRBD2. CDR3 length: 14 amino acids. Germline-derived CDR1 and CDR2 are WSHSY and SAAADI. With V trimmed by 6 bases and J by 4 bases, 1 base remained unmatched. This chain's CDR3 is CASRLAGGSDTQYF. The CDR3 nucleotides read TGCGCCAGCAGACTAGCGGGAGGGTCAGATACGCAGTATTTT.

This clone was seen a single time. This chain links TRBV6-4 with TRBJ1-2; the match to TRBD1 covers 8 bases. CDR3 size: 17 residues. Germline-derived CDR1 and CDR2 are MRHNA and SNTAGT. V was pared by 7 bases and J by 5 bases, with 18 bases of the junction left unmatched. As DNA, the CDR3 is TGTGCCAGCATTGGGCCCCCCTCGGGACAGGCCTTTTATGGCTACACCTTC. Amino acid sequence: CASIGPPSGQAFYGYTF.

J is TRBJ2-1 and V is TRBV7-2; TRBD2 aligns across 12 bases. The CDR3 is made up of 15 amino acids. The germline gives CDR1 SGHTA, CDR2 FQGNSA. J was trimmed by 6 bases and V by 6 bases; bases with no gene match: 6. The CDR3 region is CASRSPSGRANEQFF. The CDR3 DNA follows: TGTGCCAGCAGATCCCCTAGCGGGAGGGCCAATGAGCAGTTCTTC.

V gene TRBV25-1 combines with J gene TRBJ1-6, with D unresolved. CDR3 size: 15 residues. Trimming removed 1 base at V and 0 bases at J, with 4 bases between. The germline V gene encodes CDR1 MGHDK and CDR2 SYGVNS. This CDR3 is CASSESGSYNSPLHF. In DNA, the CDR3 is TGTGCCAGCAGTGAATCGGGCTCCTATAATTCACCCCTCCACTTT.

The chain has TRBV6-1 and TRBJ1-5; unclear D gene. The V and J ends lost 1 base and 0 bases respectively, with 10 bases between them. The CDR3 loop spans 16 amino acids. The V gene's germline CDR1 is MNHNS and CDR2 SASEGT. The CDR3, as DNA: TGTGCCAGCAGTGAAGATGGTATAGCTAGCAATCAGCCCCAGCATTTT. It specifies CASSEDGIASNQPQHF.

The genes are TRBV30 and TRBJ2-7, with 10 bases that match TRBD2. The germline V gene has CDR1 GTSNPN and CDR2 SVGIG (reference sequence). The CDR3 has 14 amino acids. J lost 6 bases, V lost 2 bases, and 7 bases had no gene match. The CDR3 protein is CAWSRGASGSEQYF. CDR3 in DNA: TGTGCCTGGAGTCGTGGGGCTAGCGGGAGCGAGCAGTACTTC.

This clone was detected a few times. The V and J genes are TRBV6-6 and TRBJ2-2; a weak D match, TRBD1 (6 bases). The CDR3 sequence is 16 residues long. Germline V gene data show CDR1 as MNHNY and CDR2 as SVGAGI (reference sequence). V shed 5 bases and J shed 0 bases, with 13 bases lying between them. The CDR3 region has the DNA TGTGCCAGCAGTCGAATGAGGGGGTCGAACACCGGGGAGCTGTTTTTT. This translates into CASSRMRGSNTGELFF.

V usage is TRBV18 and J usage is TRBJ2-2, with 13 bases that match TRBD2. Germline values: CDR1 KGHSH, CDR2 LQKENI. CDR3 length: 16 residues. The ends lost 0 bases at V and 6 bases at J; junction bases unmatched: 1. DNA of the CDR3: TGTGCCAGCTCACCACCGGGACTAGCGGGATCCGGGGAGCTGTTTTTT. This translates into CASSPPGLAGSGELFF. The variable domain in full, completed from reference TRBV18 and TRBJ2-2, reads NAGVMQNPRHLVRRRGQEARLRCSPMKGHSHVYWYRQLPEEGLKFMVYLQKENIIDESGMPKERFSAEFPKEGPSILRIQQVVRGDSAAYFCASSPPGLAGSGELFFGEGSRLTVL.

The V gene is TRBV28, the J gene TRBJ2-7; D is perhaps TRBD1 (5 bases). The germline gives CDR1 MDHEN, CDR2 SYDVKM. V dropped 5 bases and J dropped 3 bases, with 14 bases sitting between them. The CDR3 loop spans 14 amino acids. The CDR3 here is CASSIPTAHYEQYF. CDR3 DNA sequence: TGTGCCAGCAGTATACCGACAGCTCACTACGAGCAGTACTTC.

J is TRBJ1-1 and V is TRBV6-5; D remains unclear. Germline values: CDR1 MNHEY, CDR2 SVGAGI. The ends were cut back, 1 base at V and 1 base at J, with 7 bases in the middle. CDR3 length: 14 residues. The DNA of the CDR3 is TGTGCCAGCAGTTACTATGCGGGGAACACTGAAGCTTTCTTT. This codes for CASSYYAGNTEAFF.

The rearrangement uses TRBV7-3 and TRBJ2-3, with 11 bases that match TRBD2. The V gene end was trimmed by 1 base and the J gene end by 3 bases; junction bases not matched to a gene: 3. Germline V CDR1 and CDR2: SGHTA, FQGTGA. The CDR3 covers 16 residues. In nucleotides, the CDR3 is TGTGCCAGCAGCTTAATGGCTAGCGGGGGGACAGATACGCAGTATTTT. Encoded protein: CASSLMASGGTDTQYF.

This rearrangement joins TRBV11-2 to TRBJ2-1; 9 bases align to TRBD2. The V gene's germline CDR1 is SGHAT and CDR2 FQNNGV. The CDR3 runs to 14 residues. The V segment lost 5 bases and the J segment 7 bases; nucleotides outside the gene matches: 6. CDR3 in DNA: TGTGCCAGCAGCACAAATGGACTAGCGAATGAGCAGTTCTTC. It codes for CASSTNGLANEQFF. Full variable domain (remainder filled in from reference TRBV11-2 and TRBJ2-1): EAGVAQSPRYKIIEKRQSVAFWCNPISGHATLYWYQQILGQGPKLLIQFQNNGVVDDSQLPKDRFSAERLKGVDSTLKIQPAKLEDSAVYLCASSTNGLANEQFFGPGTRLTVL.

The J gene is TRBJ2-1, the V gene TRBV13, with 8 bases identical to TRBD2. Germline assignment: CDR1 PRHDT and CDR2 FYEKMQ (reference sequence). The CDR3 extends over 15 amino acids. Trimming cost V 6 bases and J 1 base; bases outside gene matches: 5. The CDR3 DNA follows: TGTGCCAGCAGTAAACTAGCGGCGTCCTACAATGAGCAGTTCTTC. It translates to CASSKLAASYNEQFF.

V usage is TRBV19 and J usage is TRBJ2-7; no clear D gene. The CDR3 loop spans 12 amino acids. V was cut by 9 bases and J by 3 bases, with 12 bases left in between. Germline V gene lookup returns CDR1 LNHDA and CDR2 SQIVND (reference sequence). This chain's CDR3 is CARLKVVYEQYV. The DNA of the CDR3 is TGTGCCAGGCTCAAAGTAGTCTACGAGCAGTACGTC.

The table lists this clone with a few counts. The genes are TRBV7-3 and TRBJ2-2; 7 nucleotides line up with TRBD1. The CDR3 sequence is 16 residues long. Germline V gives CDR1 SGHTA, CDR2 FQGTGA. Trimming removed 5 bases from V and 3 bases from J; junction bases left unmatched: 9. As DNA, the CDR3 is TGTGCCAGCAGCCCAACAGGGGCAGCCTACACCGGGGAGCTGTTTTTT. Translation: CASSPTGAAYTGELFF.

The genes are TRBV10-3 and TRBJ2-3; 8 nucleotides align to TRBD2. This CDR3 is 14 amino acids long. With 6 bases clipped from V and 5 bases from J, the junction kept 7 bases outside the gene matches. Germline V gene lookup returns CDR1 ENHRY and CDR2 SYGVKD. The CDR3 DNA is TGTGCCATCAGACATGGGACTAGTGGAGATACGCAGTATTTT. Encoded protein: CAIRHGTSGDTQYF.

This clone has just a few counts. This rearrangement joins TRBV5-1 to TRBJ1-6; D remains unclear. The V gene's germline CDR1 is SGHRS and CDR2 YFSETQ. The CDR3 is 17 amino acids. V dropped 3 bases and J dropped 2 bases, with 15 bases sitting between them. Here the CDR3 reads CASSSGPSGTYNSPLHF. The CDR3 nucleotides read TGCGCCAGCAGCTCCGGGCCTTCCGGGACCTATAATTCACCCCTCCACTTT. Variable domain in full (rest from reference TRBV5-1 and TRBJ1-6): KAGVTQTPRYLIKTRGQQVTLSCSPISGHRSVSWYQQTPGQGLQFLFEYFSETQRNKGNFPGRFSGRQFSNSRSEMNVSTLELGDSALYLCASSSGPSGTYNSPLHFGNGTRLTVT.

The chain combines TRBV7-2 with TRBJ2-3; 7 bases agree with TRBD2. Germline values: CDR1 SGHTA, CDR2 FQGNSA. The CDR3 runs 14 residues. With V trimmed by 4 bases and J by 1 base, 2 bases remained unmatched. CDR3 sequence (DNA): TGTGCCAGCAGCTCCAGCGGGGGCACAGATACGCAGTATTTT. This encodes CASSSSGGTDTQYF. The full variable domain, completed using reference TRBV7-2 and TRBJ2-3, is GAGVSQSPSNKVTEKGKDVELRCDPISGHTALYWYRQSLGQGLEFLIYFQGNSAPDKSGLPSDRFSAERTGGSVSTLTIQRTQQEDSAVYLCASSSSGGTDTQYFGPGTRLTVL.

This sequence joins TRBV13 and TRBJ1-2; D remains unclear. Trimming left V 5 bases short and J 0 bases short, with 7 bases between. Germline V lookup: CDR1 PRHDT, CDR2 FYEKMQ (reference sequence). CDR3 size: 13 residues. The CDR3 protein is CASSLDSNYGYTF. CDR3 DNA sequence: TGTGCCAGCAGCCTAGACTCTAACTATGGCTACACCTTC.